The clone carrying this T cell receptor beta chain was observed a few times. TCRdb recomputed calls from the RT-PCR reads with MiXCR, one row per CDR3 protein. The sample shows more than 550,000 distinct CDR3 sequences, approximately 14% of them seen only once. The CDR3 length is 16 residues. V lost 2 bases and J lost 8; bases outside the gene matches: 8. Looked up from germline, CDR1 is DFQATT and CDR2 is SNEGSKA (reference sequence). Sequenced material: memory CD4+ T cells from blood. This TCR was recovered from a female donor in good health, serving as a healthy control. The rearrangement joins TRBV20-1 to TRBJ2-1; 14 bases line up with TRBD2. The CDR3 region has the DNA TGCAGTGCTAGATCCGGGACTAGCGGGAGTCTGGATGAGCAGTTCTTC. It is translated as CSARSGTSGSLDEQFF.